Listed here is a single T cell receptor beta chain. Its cognate antigen has yet to be identified. Base qualities are not recorded, but no much larger clone differs from it by a single base. This sample is drawn from a study of T-cell memory formation after mild COVID-19 (dated by TCRdb to 2020 to 2022). About the investigation overall: TCR sequence clusters from the two donors were largely donor specific. Two young, previously healthy adult volunteers made up the cohort, one male and one female. Longitudinal TCRalpha and TCRbeta repertoire sequencing tracked T-cell clones expanding and contracting after mild COVID-19 in a couple of donors. The investigation overall reported the following: Clones that contracted from day 15 to 85 showed balanced CD4/CD8 phenotypes, whereas a second wave of clones that expanded from day 15 to 37 leaned towards CD4+. The second-wave clones that peaked on day 37 were not confirmed to be SARS-CoV-2 specific. Contracting CD4+ clones appeared mostly in the CM and EM memory subsets, whereas CD8+ clones were enriched in EMRA. Some responding clones were found in pre-infection memory, which suggests that pre-existing cross-reactive memory T cells took part in the SARS-CoV-2 response. Only a couple of mild cases were covered in the study, and larger cohorts including severe cases with pre-infection samples were considered necessary.

PBMCs were isolated by Ficoll-Paque density gradient centrifugation. For sequencing, an Illumina NovaSeq 6000 was employed. TCRalpha and TCRbeta cDNA libraries were built by 5'RACE with constant-segment primers, adding sample barcodes and unique molecular identifiers. RNA was extracted from every sample with Trizol reagent. The libraries were amplified in two PCR steps, and the second step added a second sample barcode and Illumina TruSeq adapters. The libraries were sequenced on an Illumina NovaSeq using 2 x 150 bp paired-end reads. The paper's processing steps were these. The reads were demultiplexed and collapsed into UMI-guided consensus sequences using migec v1.2.7. With mixcr v2.1.11, UMI consensuses were aligned to TRA and TRB V and J templates and assembled into clonotypes. A clonotype was counted as expanded or contracted only when both edgeR and NoisET called the clonotype significant, with the noise models trained on biological replicates. edgeR calls used a false discovery rate-adjusted p below 0.01 and a log2 fold-change threshold of 1. As an exploratory analysis of dynamics, PCA with hierarchical clustering was applied to max-normalized trajectories of the 1000 most abundant clonotypes. The CD4 or CD8 phenotype of responding clones was assigned using the separately sequenced CD4+ and CD8+ repertoires. Clones were called with MiXCR by TCRdb after fastp trimmed the public reads at Q25, and only in-frame beta chains were retained. Each entry is one CDR3 protein sequence, shown with its most common DNA and genes. TCRdb's processing, not the study's, gives the V and J calls here. This sample lists more than 55,000 distinct CDR3 sequences; around 9.5% were detected once. The ten largest clones capture 1.2% of the sample.

What was sequenced was PBMCs or a T cell subset sorted from them (not recorded which). This sequence was found in a man younger than 35 who had mild COVID-19 (a few samples of this study predate the infection). The sample titles of this study are shuffled in the database, so cell type and time point are left out; the donor was told from shared clones.

The CDR3 loop reads CASSSLPGLIESNEQFF. The nucleotide sequence is TGTGCCAGCAGCTCCCTCCCCGGGCTAATCGAGTCCAATGAGCAGTTCTTC. The receptor chain draws on TRBV7-9 and TRBJ2-1, with no confidently assigned D gene. V lost 4 bases and J lost 6 bases; the stretch between them is 22 bases long. The CDR3 has 17 amino acids, counting the end cysteine and phenylalanine. Only the CDR3 part of the read is kept: 51 bases, read in frame from the first base. CDR1 SEHNR and CDR2 FQNEAQ were looked up in the germline V gene (reference sequence).